Listed here are 11 T cell receptor beta chains from one sample, sequenced in a study of T cell repertoires in cytomegalovirus infection. TCRdb passed the reads through MiXCR, listing each CDR3 protein once. The sample holds roughly 760,000 distinct CDR3 sequences; roughly 35% are singletons and the top ten take around 3%. Sequencing input: PBMCs. The receptor source for this set is a human donor in good health (CMV status not recorded). Some clones in this sample may be carry-over from other donors' samples.

This clonotype has at least ten counts. The J gene is TRBJ1-5, the V gene TRBV7-8; 7 bases fit TRBD1. The CDR3 sequence is 15 residues long. Losses at the gene ends were 5 bases for V and 5 bases for J; bases not matched to a gene: 9. CDR1 and CDR2 (germline): SGHVS, FQNEAQ. The CDR3 is CASSPGTALDQPQHF. In DNA form, the CDR3 reads TGTGCCAGCAGCCCTGGGACAGCACTAGATCAGCCCCAGCATTTT.

This clonotype was detected many times. V is TRBV5-1 and J is TRBJ2-7, with 10 positions matching TRBD1. Germline CDR1 reads SGHRS; CDR2 reads YFSETQ. The junction had 6 bases not matched to a gene; V was cut back by 5 bases and J by 4 bases. The CDR3 contains 14 residues. In DNA, the CDR3 is TGCGCCAGCAGAAGGGACAGGGGAGAATACGAGCAGTACTTC. It translates to CASRRDRGEYEQYF.

This clonotype has a handful of counts. The J gene is TRBJ2-7, the V gene TRBV29-1, with no clear D. V lost 0 bases and J 2 bases, leaving 8 bases between the germline ends. CDR3 length equals 13 residues. The germline V gene encodes CDR1 SQVTM and CDR2 ANQGSEA. CDR3 amino acids: CSVEDTDTYEQYF. The CDR3 DNA reads as TGCAGCGTTGAAGATACGGATACCTACGAGCAGTACTTC.

This clonotype was counted a few times. The chain is built from TRBV20-1 and TRBJ2-5, with 14 nucleotides matching TRBD2. CDR3 length equals 15 residues. Germline loops: CDR1 DFQATT, CDR2 SNEGSKA (reference sequence). V dropped 6 bases and J dropped 4; count of bases not matched to a gene: 7. The CDR3 DNA reads as TGCAGTGCCAGGGGACTAGCGGGAGCTGGAGAGACCCAGTACTTC. Protein product: CSARGLAGAGETQYF.

This clonotype has at least ten counts. The chain employs TRBV6-1 and TRBJ1-2, with a weak D call TRBD1 (6 bases). Germline V gene sequence: CDR1 MNHNS, CDR2 SASEGT. The CDR3 is 12 amino acids. The germline V and J ends were trimmed by 6 bases and 6 bases, with 11 bases remaining between them. The CDR3 sequence is CASSGQRDGYTF. CDR3 nucleotide sequence: TGTGCCAGCAGCGGACAGCGCGATGGCTACACCTTC.

This clonotype was seen a handful of times. The chain has TRBV7-6 and TRBJ1-1; maybe TRBD1 (5 bases). Trimming took 2 bases from V and 11 from J, leaving 12 bases between them. This CDR3 is 12 amino acids long. Germline loops: CDR1 SGHVS, CDR2 FNYEAQ. The CDR3 bases are TGTGCCAGCAGCTTACAGGGCAGGGAGGCTTTCTTT. It codes for CASSLQGREAFF.

To note about this clonotype: This could be a read error, since a much larger clone is one nucleotide away. The chain couples TRBV7-6 to TRBJ1-5, with D maybe TRBD1 (6 bases). V was trimmed by 5 bases and J by 5 bases, leaving 13 bases between them. The CDR3 length is 14 residues. Germline V gene sequence: CDR1 SGHVS, CDR2 FNYEAQ. The CDR3: CASSAAGADQPQHF. Here the CDR3 DNA reads TGTGCCAGCAGCGCGGCGGGGGCTGATCAGCCCCAGCATTTT.

The rearrangement joins TRBV24-1 to TRBJ2-3; TRBD2 matches at 13 bases. The CDR3 runs 17 residues. Germline values: CDR1 KGHDR, CDR2 SFDVKD. The V segment lost 3 bases and the J segment 1 base; nucleotides outside the gene matches: 3. The chain's CDR3 is CATSDPGTSGGTDTQYF. The CDR3 region has the DNA TGTGCCACCAGTGATCCGGGGACTAGCGGGGGCACAGATACGCAGTATTTT.

The chain combines TRBV27 with TRBJ1-5; 9 bases map to TRBD1. V trimming: 5 bases; J trimming: 4 bases; junction bases outside the gene matches: 12. The CDR3 runs to 17 residues. CDR1 is MNHEY, CDR2 SMNVEV, per germline (reference sequence). CDR3 region: CASSPLLGTGQNQPQHF. The CDR3 bases are TGTGCCAGCAGTCCTCTCTTAGGGACAGGGCAAAATCAGCCCCAGCATTTT.

This clonotype came up a few times. V gene TRBV7-8 combines with J gene TRBJ1-4, with unresolved D. Germline CDR1 is SGHVS and CDR2 is FQNEAQ. CDR3 length equals 17 residues. Trimming pared 5 bases from V and 0 bases from J, leaving 16 bases between. CDR3 amino acids: CASSPREATSTNEKLFF. The CDR3 DNA reads TGTGCCAGCAGCCCCCGGGAGGCAACATCAACTAATGAAAAACTGTTTTTT. The complete variable domain, with remaining parts taken from reference TRBV7-8 and TRBJ1-4, reads GAGVSQSPRYKVAKRGQDVALRCDPISGHVSLFWYQQALGQGPEFLTYFQNEAQLDKSGLPSDRFFAERPEGSVSTLKIQRTQQEDSAVYLCASSPREATSTNEKLFFGSGTQLSVL.

This clonotype occurred many times. An end of the junction does not agree with germline; a read error may underlie this. The chain employs TRBV7-7 and TRBJ2-5, with 9 bases fitting TRBD2. The CDR3 has 15 residues. From germline, CDR1 is SSHAT and CDR2 FNYEAQ (reference sequence). The CDR3 is CASSLVAGEVGTQYF. CDR3 sequence (DNA): TGTGCTAGCAGCTTAGTAGCGGGAGAAGTGGGGACCCAGTACTTC.